The next 5 T cell receptor beta chains were all read from a single sample in a study of T cell clonality in common variable immunodeficiency. Method: immunoSEQ multiplex PCR; TCRdb's copy keeps in-frame clones and lacks some. The sample contains approximately 44,000 clones, none occurring once; approximately 3% lies in the top ten. Sequenced sample: peripheral blood mononuclear cells. These receptors were collected from a person aged 18 to 70 in good health.

The table lists this clone with a few counts. Sequencing ends 3 residues short of the CDR3 end; the germline J gene provides the rest. The V gene is TRBV7-2, the J gene TRBJ1-6; 7 bases align to TRBD1. The germline V gene has CDR1 SGHTA and CDR2 FQGNSA. V lost 5 bases to trimming and J lost 10 bases; unmatched junction nucleotides: 5. This CDR3 contains 13 residues. The CDR3 loop reads CASSGQVPSPLHF. CDR3 DNA (partial): TGTGCCAGCAGCGGACAGGTCCCCTCACCC.

This clone showed up many times. The read halts 3 residues ahead of the CDR3 end, with the missing end drawn from the germline J gene. The chain uses TRBV5-1 and TRBJ2-7, with D unresolved. This CDR3 spans 13 amino acids. The V end lost 4 bases, the J end lost 2 bases, and 10 bases lay between the germline ends. In germline, CDR1 is SGHRS, CDR2 YFSETQ. CDR3 residues: CASSVGRTYEQYF. Incomplete CDR3 DNA: TGCGCCAGCAGCGTGGGCAGGACCTACGAG.

Many counts were recorded for this clone. The observed sequence ends 3 residues before the CDR3 terminus, with the missing tail filled in from the germline J gene. J is TRBJ2-6 and V is TRBV9; D is undetermined. The V gene's germline CDR1 is SGDLS and CDR2 YYNGEE. This CDR3 comprises 15 residues. The V end was cut by 0 bases, the J end by 0 bases, with 4 bases between. CDR3 in amino acids: CASSVAGSGANVLTF. CDR3 DNA (partial): TGTGCCAGCAGCGTAGCAGGCTCTGGGGCCAACGTC.

This clone has a count of ten or more. The read halts 3 residues ahead of the CDR3 end, with the missing end drawn from the germline J gene. The V and J genes are TRBV18 and TRBJ2-7; TRBD2 agrees at 13 bases. The CDR3 extends over 15 amino acids. Germline loops: CDR1 KGHSH, CDR2 LQKENI. V was clipped by 4 bases and J by 2 bases; unmatched bases: 2. This CDR3 is CASSQGTSGTYEQYF. CDR3 DNA (partial): TGTGCCAGCTCACAAGGGACTAGCGGGACCTACGAG.

This clone has ten or more counts. The read comes to an end 3 residues before the CDR3 does, leaving the germline J gene to fill in the end. J is TRBJ1-6 and V is TRBV20-1; TRBD1 matches at 8 bases. J gave up 8 bases and V 4 bases, and 7 bases lay outside the gene matches. Per the germline V gene, CDR1 is DFQATT and CDR2 is SNEGSKA (reference sequence). CDR3 size: 14 residues. The CDR3 reads CSATTGQGHSPLHF. CDR3 DNA (partial): TGCAGTGCTACCACCGGACAGGGCCATTCACCC.